The rows below give T cell receptor beta chains drawn from one sample of a study of CD8+CD57+ T cells in acquired aplastic anemia. TCRdb used MiXCR to reprocess the reads, holding one entry per CDR3 protein. The data contain roughly 250,000 distinct CDR3 sequences, 40% to 50% of them seen just once; the ten biggest clones take up 6.5% to 10%. Specimen: sorted CD4+, CD8+, or CD8+CD57+ T cells (not recorded which) from PBMCs. These TCRs come from a human donor with aplastic anemia. The CDR3 runs from the conserved cysteine through the conserved F or W. D genes are given only for firm matches.

v_gene: TRBV7-3; j_gene: TRBJ2-5; d_gene: TRBD1; CDR3aa: CASSKAQGIETQYF
v_gene: TRBV29-1; j_gene: TRBJ2-7; d_gene: .; CDR3aa: CSVEGPTYEQYF
v_gene: TRBV2; j_gene: TRBJ1-1; d_gene: .; CDR3aa: CASEGNTEAFF
v_gene: TRBV11-3; j_gene: TRBJ2-1; d_gene: TRBD2; CDR3aa: CASSLAFGTSGTNEQFF
v_gene: TRBV12-3/TRBV12-4; j_gene: TRBJ1-5; d_gene: .; CDR3aa: CASSLEGSGFRPQHF
v_gene: TRBV20-1; j_gene: TRBJ2-7; d_gene: .; CDR3aa: CSARRASLSYEQYF
v_gene: TRBV10-2; j_gene: TRBJ2-1; d_gene: .; CDR3aa: CASSDLGAGDEQFF
v_gene: TRBV19; j_gene: TRBJ1-5; d_gene: TRBD1; CDR3aa: CASSMNRGSNQPQHF
v_gene: TRBV6-5; j_gene: TRBJ1-6; d_gene: .; CDR3aa: CASSLSGGYNSPLHF
v_gene: TRBV6-1; j_gene: TRBJ2-3; d_gene: .; CDR3aa: CASSEGGYSSTDTQYF
v_gene: TRBV7-8; j_gene: TRBJ1-2; d_gene: .; CDR3aa: CASSLWVGGYTF
v_gene: TRBV25-1; j_gene: TRBJ1-3; d_gene: TRBD1; CDR3aa: CASSEARGAVFGNTIYF
v_gene: TRBV20-1; j_gene: TRBJ2-1; d_gene: .; CDR3aa: CSAAGTEQFF
v_gene: TRBV3-1; j_gene: TRBJ2-1; d_gene: .; CDR3aa: CASSQKPYNEQFF
v_gene: TRBV20-1; j_gene: TRBJ2-7; d_gene: .; CDR3aa: CSARTDRSYEQYF
v_gene: TRBV6-4; j_gene: TRBJ2-7; d_gene: TRBD2; CDR3aa: CASSVSGTSGFEQYF
v_gene: TRBV24-1; j_gene: TRBJ2-5; d_gene: TRBD1; CDR3aa: CAPTGGGQPQYF
v_gene: TRBV6-2/TRBV6-3; j_gene: TRBJ1-6; d_gene: .; CDR3aa: CASGSDAASYNSPLHF
v_gene: TRBV10-3; j_gene: TRBJ1-2; d_gene: .; CDR3aa: CAISEPGLIAPSDGYTF
v_gene: TRBV12-3/TRBV12-4; j_gene: TRBJ1-1; d_gene: TRBD1; CDR3aa: CASSNNEGGGTEAFF
v_gene: TRBV15; j_gene: TRBJ2-7; d_gene: TRBD1; CDR3aa: CATSRTTGGNYEQYF
v_gene: TRBV7-3; j_gene: TRBJ2-7; d_gene: .; CDR3aa: CASSPRMGSYEQYF
v_gene: TRBV9; j_gene: TRBJ2-3; d_gene: TRBD1; CDR3aa: CASSAWDSLSTDTQYF
v_gene: TRBV5-1; j_gene: TRBJ1-6; d_gene: TRBD1; CDR3aa: CASSGGQGGNSPLHF
v_gene: TRBV4-2; j_gene: TRBJ2-7; d_gene: TRBD2; CDR3aa: CASSQAVLAGSSYEQYF
v_gene: TRBV10-3; j_gene: TRBJ1-1; d_gene: .; CDR3aa: CASSEHRNTEAFF